This record looks at one TCR beta chain sequence and its context. Its antigen is not known. The assay was immunoSEQ multiplex PCR, and TCRdb's table has in-frame clones only and misses some. The sample has about 110,000 clones; almost 96% are singletons. These data come from a study of cytomegalovirus exposure and HLA in healthy donors. Study-level background: Per a later analysis, the 666 first-cohort and about 120 validation repertoires shared one platform.

Findings of the study overall: There were some public TCRs occurring in many donors, but most TCR sequences were rare. With high specificity and sensitivity, the classifier reportedly diagnosed cytomegalovirus status. It was 150 or so TCR beta chains that were listed as cytomegalovirus-associated.

Germline CDR1 and CDR2: MNHEY and SMNVEV (reference sequence). Trimming left V 6 bases short and J 6 bases short, with 34 bases between. The CDR3 loop spans 20 amino acids. The chain uses TRBV27 and TRBJ2-3; the D gene is possibly TRBD1 (6 bases). The sequencing input was PBMCs. The origin of this receptor is a woman between 18 and 29 years old in good health and CMV-seronegative. DNA for the CDR3: TGTGCCAGCAGCCGAACCCTCATGACCGGGACAACCCTCGGGTTTGATACGCAGTATTTT. Protein: CASSRTLMTGTTLGFDTQYF.